Listed below are T cell receptor beta chains from one sample, sequenced in a study of shared clonotypes between healthy human individuals. Libraries were prepared by immunoSEQ multiplex PCR; TCRdb keeps only in-frame clonotypes and omits some of them. This table has more than 2 million clones, roughly 96% appearing once. The sequencing input was naive CD4+ T cells sorted from blood. These receptors all come from a man aged 18 to 30 in good health. CDR3s include the opening cysteine and the closing phenylalanine or tryptophan. The D gene is left open where the match is weak. Part of the rows lack a size; the others show once, few, many or a class for expanded clones.

v_gene: TRBV7-2
abundance: .
j_gene: TRBJ2-1
d_gene: TRBD2
CDR3nt: TGTGCCAGCAGCTTAGAACTAGCGGGCGGGGGCAATGAGCAGTTCTTC
CDR3aa: CASSLELAGGGNEQFF

v_gene: TRBV6-5
abundance: .
j_gene: TRBJ2-7
d_gene: .
CDR3nt: TGTGCCAGCAGTAATACAGTGCACTACGAGCAGTACTTC
CDR3aa: CASSNTVHYEQYF

v_gene: TRBV7-9
abundance: .
j_gene: TRBJ2-1
d_gene: TRBD2
CDR3nt: TGTGCCAGCAGCTTAGCAGCGGGACGACGGGATGAGCAGTTCTTC
CDR3aa: CASSLAAGRRDEQFF

v_gene: TRBV6-5
abundance: .
j_gene: TRBJ1-2
d_gene: .
CDR3nt: TGTGCCAGCAGTAGGGACACAGGAATCTATGGCTACACCTTC
CDR3aa: CASSRDTGIYGYTF

v_gene: TRBV9
abundance: .
j_gene: TRBJ2-2
d_gene: .
CDR3nt: TGTGCCAGCAGCGTAGATGGTAGGACCGGGGAGCTGTTTTTT
CDR3aa: CASSVDGRTGELFF

v_gene: TRBV5-1
abundance: .
j_gene: TRBJ2-2
d_gene: .
CDR3nt: TGCGCCAGCAGCCTCCCCTTAGGGGGAGGGCCTAGTTCCGGGGAGCTGTTTTTT
CDR3aa: CASSLPLGGGPSSGELFF

v_gene: TRBV4-1
abundance: .
j_gene: TRBJ2-2
d_gene: .
CDR3nt: TGCGCCAGCAGCCAAGGCAGTATCACCGGGGAGCTGTTTTTT
CDR3aa: CASSQGSITGELFF

v_gene: TRBV18
abundance: .
j_gene: TRBJ2-7
d_gene: TRBD1
CDR3nt: TGTGCCAGCTCACCTACCGGGACAGGGACCGGCGAGCAGTACTTC
CDR3aa: CASSPTGTGTGEQYF

v_gene: TRBV5-6
abundance: .
j_gene: TRBJ2-3
d_gene: TRBD2
CDR3nt: TGTGCCAGCAGCTTCCTAGCGGGGGGGCGTGCAGATACGCAGTATTTT
CDR3aa: CASSFLAGGRADTQYF

v_gene: TRBV5-1
abundance: .
j_gene: TRBJ2-3
d_gene: TRBD2
CDR3nt: TGCGCCAGCAGCCCGGGACTAGCGGGGGTAAGCACAGATACGCAGTATTTT
CDR3aa: CASSPGLAGVSTDTQYF

v_gene: TRBV30
abundance: .
j_gene: TRBJ2-3
d_gene: TRBD2
CDR3nt: TGTGCCTGGAGTTCGGCTAGCGGGGTATTTTACCCTTCGGGAGATACGCAGTATTTT
CDR3aa: CAWSSASGVFYPSGDTQYF

v_gene: TRBV4-1
abundance: .
j_gene: TRBJ2-7
d_gene: .
CDR3nt: TGCGCCAGCAGCCAAGACAGTTACGAGCAGTACTTC
CDR3aa: CASSQDSYEQYF

v_gene: TRBV5-4
abundance: .
j_gene: TRBJ2-1
d_gene: TRBD1
CDR3nt: TGTGCCAGCAGATCCCCGGGACAGGGGATCCCCAATGAGCAGTTCTTC
CDR3aa: CASRSPGQGIPNEQFF

v_gene: TRBV7-9
abundance: .
j_gene: TRBJ2-5
d_gene: .
CDR3nt: TGTGCCAGCAGCTTAGGTTGGGGGCGAGAGACCCAGTACTTC
CDR3aa: CASSLGWGRETQYF

v_gene: TRBV9
abundance: .
j_gene: TRBJ2-7
d_gene: .
CDR3nt: TGTGCCAGCAGCGTAGTCGGCTCCTCCTACGAGCAGTACTTC
CDR3aa: CASSVVGSSYEQYF

v_gene: TRBV7-3
abundance: .
j_gene: TRBJ2-2
d_gene: .
CDR3nt: TGTGCCAGCAGCTCCCCTAACACCGGGGAGCTGTTTTTT
CDR3aa: CASSSPNTGELFF

v_gene: TRBV5-1
abundance: once
j_gene: TRBJ1-4
d_gene: .
CDR3nt: TGCGCCAGCAGCCCAGGGACCACAACTAATGAAAAACTGTTTTTT
CDR3aa: CASSPGTTTNEKLFF

v_gene: TRBV6-1
abundance: .
j_gene: TRBJ2-3
d_gene: .
CDR3nt: TGTGCCAGCAGTGAAGGGAAGGGGGGCACAGATACGCAGTATTTT
CDR3aa: CASSEGKGGTDTQYF

v_gene: TRBV7-8
abundance: .
j_gene: TRBJ1-1
d_gene: .
CDR3nt: TGTGCCAGCAGCTTAAGTTCAGAAGCTTTCTTT
CDR3aa: CASSLSSEAFF

v_gene: TRBV6-1
abundance: .
j_gene: TRBJ1-4
d_gene: .
CDR3nt: TGTGCCAGCAATCGTGTCCCCGGGCGTGAGGAAAAACTGTTTTTT
CDR3aa: CASNRVPGREEKLFF

v_gene: TRBV29-1
abundance: .
j_gene: TRBJ1-4
d_gene: TRBD1
CDR3nt: TGCAGCGTCCGACAGGGGGCAGATGAAAAACTGTTTTTT
CDR3aa: CSVRQGADEKLFF

v_gene: TRBV9
abundance: once
j_gene: TRBJ2-1
d_gene: TRBD2
CDR3nt: TGTGCCAGCAGCGCGGGACTAGCGACCTACAATGAGCAGTTCTTC
CDR3aa: CASSAGLATYNEQFF

v_gene: TRBV5-5
abundance: .
j_gene: TRBJ2-7
d_gene: TRBD2
CDR3nt: TGTGCCAGCAGCTTGCAGCGGGGGAGTTCCTACGAGCAGTACTTC
CDR3aa: CASSLQRGSSYEQYF

v_gene: TRBV7-2
abundance: .
j_gene: TRBJ1-4
d_gene: .
CDR3nt: TGTGCCAGCAGCTTAGGGGGCTCTCGGCGGGAAAAACTGTTTTTT
CDR3aa: CASSLGGSRREKLFF

v_gene: TRBV6-1
abundance: .
j_gene: TRBJ1-5
d_gene: TRBD1
CDR3nt: TGTGCCAGCAGTGAAGGAACCGGGACAGGATATCGGCAGCCCCAGCATTTT
CDR3aa: CASSEGTGTGYRQPQHF

v_gene: TRBV4-3
abundance: .
j_gene: TRBJ2-3
d_gene: TRBD2
CDR3nt: TGCGCCAGCAGCCAAGAAAGGACTAGCGGGAGTGATACGCAGTATTTT
CDR3aa: CASSQERTSGSDTQYF

v_gene: TRBV6-1
abundance: .
j_gene: TRBJ2-5
d_gene: TRBD2
CDR3nt: TGTGCCAGCAGCTGGGGAGGGAAGTTCGGAGAGACCCAGTACTTC
CDR3aa: CASSWGGKFGETQYF

v_gene: TRBV13
abundance: .
j_gene: TRBJ2-3
d_gene: TRBD1
CDR3nt: TGTGCCAGCAGCTTAGGCCTACCCGGGACAGGGTATCCAACACAGTCTGGTACGCAGTATTTT
CDR3aa: CASSLGLPGTGYPTQSGTQYF

v_gene: TRBV10-3
abundance: .
j_gene: TRBJ2-7
d_gene: TRBD2
CDR3nt: TGTGCCATCACCGGAGGGGTAGCGGGGAGGTACGAGCAGTACTTC
CDR3aa: CAITGGVAGRYEQYF

v_gene: TRBV14
abundance: once
j_gene: TRBJ1-4
d_gene: .
CDR3nt: TGTGCCAGCGCGAGGGGTACTAATGAAAAACTGTTTTTT
CDR3aa: CASARGTNEKLFF

v_gene: TRBV19
abundance: .
j_gene: TRBJ1-4
d_gene: .
CDR3nt: TGTGCCAGTAGTAGAACTACAGGGTTCGGCGAAAAACTGTTTTTT
CDR3aa: CASSRTTGFGEKLFF

v_gene: TRBV6-1
abundance: .
j_gene: TRBJ1-5
d_gene: .
CDR3nt: TGTGCCAGCAGGTTGGTGAGGCAAAGCAATCAGCCCCAGCATTTT
CDR3aa: CASRLVRQSNQPQHF

v_gene: TRBV19
abundance: .
j_gene: TRBJ2-7
d_gene: TRBD1
CDR3nt: TGTGCCAGTAGTACGGGACAGGGTAACACCTACGAGCAGTACTTC
CDR3aa: CASSTGQGNTYEQYF

v_gene: TRBV10-2
abundance: .
j_gene: TRBJ2-2
d_gene: TRBD2
CDR3nt: TGCGCCAGCAGTGACCTTCTTCTAGCGGGAAACACCGGGGAGCTGTTTTTT
CDR3aa: CASSDLLLAGNTGELFF

v_gene: TRBV5-4
abundance: .
j_gene: TRBJ2-7
d_gene: TRBD2
CDR3nt: TGTGCCAGCCAGGATCCCACTAGCGGGGCCTACGAGCAGTACTTC
CDR3aa: CASQDPTSGAYEQYF

v_gene: TRBV28
abundance: once
j_gene: TRBJ1-1
d_gene: .
CDR3nt: TGTGCCAGCAGTTTAGATGCGGGAGTAGCCACTGAAGCTTTCTTT
CDR3aa: CASSLDAGVATEAFF

v_gene: TRBV10-3
abundance: .
j_gene: TRBJ1-1
d_gene: .
CDR3nt: TGTGCCAGTGGGGGGTTGAACACTGAAGCTTTCTTT
CDR3aa: CASGGLNTEAFF

v_gene: TRBV7-2
abundance: .
j_gene: TRBJ2-3
d_gene: TRBD2
CDR3nt: TGTGCCAGCAGCTCACGGCTAGCGGTCCTTAGCACAGATACGCAGTATTTT
CDR3aa: CASSSRLAVLSTDTQYF

v_gene: TRBV30
abundance: once
j_gene: TRBJ1-5
d_gene: TRBD1
CDR3nt: TGTGCCTGGAGTGAACAGGGGACCTTCAATCAGCCCCAGCATTTT
CDR3aa: CAWSEQGTFNQPQHF

v_gene: TRBV6-6
abundance: .
j_gene: TRBJ2-5
d_gene: .
CDR3nt: TGTGCCACCGCCGGCGGGGGCGAGACCCAGTACTTC
CDR3aa: CATAGGGETQYF

v_gene: TRBV29-1
abundance: .
j_gene: TRBJ2-6
d_gene: TRBD1
CDR3nt: TGCAGCGTCCGGGACAGGGAGTCTGGGGCCAACGTCCTGACTTTC
CDR3aa: CSVRDRESGANVLTF

v_gene: TRBV6-5
abundance: .
j_gene: TRBJ2-2
d_gene: TRBD1
CDR3nt: TGTGCCAGCAGGGCCGGGACAGGGCCCGGGGAGCTGTTTTTT
CDR3aa: CASRAGTGPGELFF

v_gene: TRBV10-3
abundance: .
j_gene: TRBJ1-1
d_gene: .
CDR3nt: TGTGCCATCAGTGTCGGTGGGACGGCCAACACTGAAGCTTTCTTT
CDR3aa: CAISVGGTANTEAFF

v_gene: TRBV27
abundance: .
j_gene: TRBJ2-1
d_gene: .
CDR3nt: TGTGCCAGCAGTTTTGCCTCTCTACTAGCAGTCGAGCAGTTCTTC
CDR3aa: CASSFASLLAVEQFF

v_gene: TRBV25-1
abundance: .
j_gene: TRBJ1-4
d_gene: .
CDR3nt: TGTGCCAGCAGTGCCCGGGGGGGGGAAAAACTGTTTTTT
CDR3aa: CASSARGGEKLFF

v_gene: TRBV2
abundance: .
j_gene: TRBJ1-2
d_gene: .
CDR3nt: TGTGCCAGCAGTGTATCCTTCCGCTATGGCTACACCTTC
CDR3aa: CASSVSFRYGYTF

v_gene: TRBV7-9
abundance: .
j_gene: TRBJ1-4
d_gene: .
CDR3nt: TGTGCCAGCAGCTCGGGCCTAGGGAGTGAAAAACTGTTTTTT
CDR3aa: CASSSGLGSEKLFF

v_gene: TRBV7-2
abundance: .
j_gene: TRBJ1-1
d_gene: .
CDR3nt: TGTGCCAGCACCCAACGGGGCACCGTGAACACTGAAGCTTTCTTT
CDR3aa: CASTQRGTVNTEAFF

v_gene: TRBV7-3
abundance: .
j_gene: TRBJ2-5
d_gene: TRBD2
CDR3nt: TGTGCCAGCAGCTTAGGGGGACTAGCCCGCCAAGAGACCCAGTACTTC
CDR3aa: CASSLGGLARQETQYF

v_gene: TRBV5-1
abundance: .
j_gene: TRBJ2-3
d_gene: .
CDR3nt: TGCGCCAGCAGCTTGGGAAGGGGGAGAGATACGCAGTATTTT
CDR3aa: CASSLGRGRDTQYF

v_gene: TRBV11-2
abundance: .
j_gene: TRBJ2-1
d_gene: TRBD1
CDR3nt: TGTGCCAGCAGCCCCGGGGGACAGGGGTACGAGCAGTTCTTC
CDR3aa: CASSPGGQGYEQFF

v_gene: TRBV6-5
abundance: .
j_gene: TRBJ2-7
d_gene: .
CDR3nt: TGTGCCAGCAGCCGAAATTGGGGACGAATCCAGTACTTC
CDR3aa: CASSRNWGRIQYF

v_gene: TRBV25-1
abundance: .
j_gene: TRBJ2-5
d_gene: .
CDR3nt: TGTGCCAGCAGTGATCAACGTTGGGTGTACCAAGAGACCCAGTACTTC
CDR3aa: CASSDQRWVYQETQYF

v_gene: TRBV5-1
abundance: .
j_gene: TRBJ2-1
d_gene: TRBD2
CDR3nt: TGCGCCAGCAGCCGTGAACCGGGACTAGCGGGACTCTCCTACAATGAGCAGTTCTTC
CDR3aa: CASSREPGLAGLSYNEQFF

v_gene: TRBV5-1
abundance: .
j_gene: TRBJ2-3
d_gene: .
CDR3nt: TGCGCCAGCAGCGCCTGGCCTATGGGCAGGGGAACAGATACGCAGTATTTT
CDR3aa: CASSAWPMGRGTDTQYF